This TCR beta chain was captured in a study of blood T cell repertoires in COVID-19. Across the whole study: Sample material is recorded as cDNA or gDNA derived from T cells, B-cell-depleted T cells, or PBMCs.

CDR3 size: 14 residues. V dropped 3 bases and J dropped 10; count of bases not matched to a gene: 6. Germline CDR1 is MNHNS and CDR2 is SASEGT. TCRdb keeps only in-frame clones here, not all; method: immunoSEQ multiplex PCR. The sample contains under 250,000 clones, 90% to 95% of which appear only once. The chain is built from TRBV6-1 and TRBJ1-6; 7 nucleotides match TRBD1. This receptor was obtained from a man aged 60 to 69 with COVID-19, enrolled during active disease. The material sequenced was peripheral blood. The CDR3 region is CASSDRDSLSPLHF. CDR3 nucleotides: TGTGCCAGCAGTGACCGGGACAGCTTGTCACCCCTCCACTTT.